The entry below gives a single T cell receptor (beta chain) sequence along with its context. Germline values: CDR1 SGHNT, CDR2 YENEEA. The length of the CDR3 is 16 residues. Trimming pared 5 bases from V and 2 bases from J, leaving 18 bases between. This entry is derived from a study of T cell responses to AZD1222 COVID-19 vaccine. Sequenced by immunoSEQ multiplex PCR; TCRdb stores in-frame clones only, minus some. Of 180,000 or so clones listed, roughly 94% are singletons. Sequencing was performed on peripheral blood, taken on day 0 of AZD1222 vaccination. The sequence was collected from an adult in good health. The J gene is TRBJ1-1, the V gene TRBV11-3; perhaps TRBD1 as D (6 bases). CDR3 loop: CASSPGLGGPNTEAFF. The CDR3 DNA is TGTGCCAGCAGCCCTGGGCTAGGGGGACCTAACACTGAAGCTTTCTTT.